Each of the 15 T cell receptor beta chains below was sequenced from the same sample in a study of blood T cell repertoires in COVID-19. Sequencing was performed with immunoSEQ multiplex PCR; in TCRdb, only in-frame clones are kept and a portion is missing. The top ten clones hold approximately 4.4% of a sample with 65,000 to 75,000 clones, approximately 87% of them seen once. Sequenced material: peripheral blood. The receptors here all came from a man aged 45 to 65 with active COVID-19.

The chain employs TRBV2 and TRBJ2-4; TRBD2 aligns across 7 bases. Germline V gives CDR1 SNHLY, CDR2 FYNNEI. This CDR3 has 14 residues. V gave up 7 bases and J gave up 9 bases; unmatched junction bases: 12. DNA for the CDR3: TGTGCCAGCATATTGCGGGACTACTCTGGCATTCAGTACTTC. Protein sequence: CASILRDYSGIQYF.

The V gene is TRBV5-1, the J gene TRBJ2-7, with D perhaps TRBD2 (5 bases). CDR3 length: 17 amino acids. The V and J ends lost 3 bases and 3 bases respectively, with 22 bases between them. Germline V gene lookup returns CDR1 SGHRS and CDR2 YFSETQ. CDR3 coding DNA: TGCGCCAGCAGCTCCACGATCCGACGCGGGTCCTACTACGAGCAGTACTTC. This encodes CASSSTIRRGSYYEQYF.

The rearrangement joins TRBV5-8 to TRBJ2-5; D ambiguous. The CDR3 totals 16 residues. Trimming removed 1 base from V and 1 base from J, with 14 bases in between. Germline V gene sequence: CDR1 SGHTS, CDR2 YDEGEE. The CDR3 is CASSLRLGSAQETQYF. The CDR3 nucleotides read TGTGCCAGCAGCTTGAGGCTCGGGTCAGCCCAAGAGACCCAGTACTTC.

This chain links TRBV15 with TRBJ1-4, with D tentatively TRBD1 (6 bases). The CDR3 sequence is 11 residues long. Germline V gives CDR1 LNHNV, CDR2 YYDKDF (reference sequence). V was trimmed by 9 bases and J by 10 bases, leaving 12 bases between them. The CDR3 sequence: CATYREGKLFF. The CDR3 coding sequence is TGTGCCACTTACAGGGAAGGAAAACTGTTTTTT.

The chain carries TRBV4-3 and TRBJ2-3; weak D call: TRBD2 (5 bases). The V end was cut by 2 bases, the J end by 0 bases, with 9 bases between. Germline values: CDR1 LGHNA, CDR2 YSLEER. The CDR3 is made up of 15 amino acids. CDR3 coding DNA: TGCGCCAGCAGCCAAAGAGCGGCTAGCACAGATACGCAGTATTTT. Its translation is CASSQRAASTDTQYF.

The rearrangement joins TRBV7-2 to TRBJ1-1; D is possibly TRBD1 (6 bases). V was pared by 1 base and J by 3 bases, with 18 bases between. In germline, CDR1 is SGHTA, CDR2 FQGNSA. The CDR3 extends over 17 amino acids. The DNA for the CDR3 is TGTGCCAGCAGCTTAGGGGACACCAACTGGGGGTACACTGAAGCTTTCTTT. It codes for CASSLGDTNWGYTEAFF.

The J gene is TRBJ1-1, the V gene TRBV7-9; D is perhaps TRBD1 (5 bases). Germline CDR1 is SEHNR and CDR2 is FQNEAQ (reference sequence). Trimming shortened V by 8 bases and J by 8 bases, and 18 bases separated the two germline ends. This CDR3 is 13 amino acids long. CDR3 loop: CASFSVGHLEAFF. The CDR3 coding sequence is TGTGCCAGCTTCAGCGTTGGACATCTAGAAGCTTTCTTT.

The chain has TRBV6-2 or TRBV6-3 and TRBJ2-1; 7 bases align to TRBD1. V lost 2 bases to trimming and J lost 8 bases; unmatched junction nucleotides: 12. In germline, CDR1 is MNHEY, CDR2 SVGEGT. The CDR3 contains 16 residues. The CDR3, as DNA: TGTGCCAGCAGTTACACCGAAGACAGGGTTCTCGATGAGCAGTTCTTC. Translation: CASSYTEDRVLDEQFF.

The chain recombines TRBV5-5 with TRBJ1-2, with 10 bases that match TRBD1. CDR3 length equals 14 residues. J gave up 5 bases and V 3 bases, and 4 bases lay outside the gene matches. In germline, CDR1 is SGHKS, CDR2 YYEKEE (reference sequence). The CDR3 loop reads CASSWWDRGYGYTF. Written as DNA, the CDR3 is TGTGCCAGCAGCTGGTGGGACAGGGGATATGGCTACACCTTC.

V gene TRBV9 combines with J gene TRBJ2-7; TRBD1 matches at 7 bases. J gave up 2 bases and V 4 bases, and 9 bases lay outside the gene matches. In germline, CDR1 is SGDLS, CDR2 YYNGEE. The CDR3 runs to 15 residues. Here the CDR3 reads CASSFRDSTTYEQYF. CDR3 DNA sequence: TGTGCCAGCAGCTTCCGGGACAGCACCACCTACGAGCAGTACTTC.

The chain recombines TRBV9 with TRBJ2-7; possible D gene TRBD1, 5 bases. The CDR3 runs 14 residues. Germline V gene lookup returns CDR1 SGDLS and CDR2 YYNGEE. V gave up 3 bases and J gave up 6 bases, with 16 bases separating them. The CDR3 protein is CASSEQAGWGEQYF. CDR3 nucleotides: TGTGCCAGCAGCGAACAGGCAGGGTGGGGCGAGCAGTACTTC.

The V gene is TRBV5-1, the J gene TRBJ1-1, with 9 bases identical to TRBD1. This CDR3 is 13 amino acids long. Per the germline V gene, CDR1 is SGHRS and CDR2 is YFSETQ. V was clipped by 4 bases and J by 5 bases; unmatched bases: 3. The CDR3 is CASSHGQGTEAFF. DNA of the CDR3: TGCGCCAGCAGCCACGGACAGGGGACTGAAGCTTTCTTT.

In its sample, this clone was seen a few times. The rearrangement joins TRBV10-2 to TRBJ2-1, with 12 nucleotides matching TRBD2. Germline V gene lookup returns CDR1 WSHSY and CDR2 SAAADI. The CDR3 runs 14 residues. V shed 6 bases and J 4 bases; nucleotides not matched to a gene: 1. The CDR3 sequence is CASSTSGGYNEQFF. The DNA of the CDR3 is TGCGCCAGCAGCACTAGCGGGGGGTACAATGAGCAGTTCTTC.

V gene TRBV9 combines with J gene TRBJ2-1; D ambiguous. The CDR3 loop spans 13 amino acids. Germline loops: CDR1 SGDLS, CDR2 YYNGEE. Trimming stripped 1 base from V and 7 bases from J, with 9 bases between. The CDR3 nucleotides are TGTGCCAGCAGCGTACAAGACATGAATGAGCAGTTCTTC. The encoded protein is CASSVQDMNEQFF.

The chain employs TRBV6-1 and TRBJ2-5; no clear D gene. Between the trimmed V and J ends, which lost 8 bases and 5 bases, there was a span of 12 bases. Germline lookup yields CDR1 MNHNS and CDR2 SASEGT. CDR3 length: 12 residues. The CDR3 protein is CASGVGGETQYF. The CDR3 DNA reads as TGTGCCAGCGGCGTTGGCGGTGAGACCCAGTACTTC.